This TCR beta chain stems from a study of T cell responses to AZD1222 COVID-19 vaccine. Notes on this clone: Its antigen remains unknown.

CDR1 and CDR2 from the germline V gene are SGHTA and FQGNSA. V was cut by 0 bases and J by 5 bases, with 15 bases left in between. The CDR3 is 16 residues long. Study-level points and caveats: Nearly half of spike-specific TCRs reportedly target unmutated variant regions.

Repertoires were generated with immunoSEQ multiplex PCR, while TCRdb's copy carries only in-frame clones and drops some. The data show 90,000 to 150,000 clones, about 90% seen once. This receptor was taken from an adult in good health. This chain joins TRBV7-2 and TRBJ2-3; D is perhaps TRBD1 (7 bases). The sample in question was peripheral blood, obtained on day 0 of AZD1222 vaccination. The CDR3 coding sequence is TGTGCCAGCAGCTTAGCTCTAGCCAGGGGGGTAGATACGCAGTATTTT. This translates into CASSLALARGVDTQYF.